This T cell receptor beta chain was identified during a study of blood T cell repertoires in COVID-19. Whole-study context: Researchers got acute and convalescent COVID-19 samples from the United States, Italy and Spain. The cDNA or gDNA used as material had been derived from T cells, B-cell-depleted T cells, or PBMCs.

In the original workflow: Estimated nucleated cell counts came from reference gene primer amplification. Assay used: immunoSEQ multiplex PCR; TCRdb lists only in-frame clones, some missing. V and J calls and clone size are as listed in that table; D and trimming were resolved from the DNA. The sample holds about 150,000 clones, approximately 85% seen once. Trimming cost V 4 bases and J 5 bases; bases outside gene matches: 4. Per the germline V gene, CDR1 is KGHSH and CDR2 is LQKENI. The CDR3 is 15 amino acids. A Seattle source enrolled patients during active infection and followed them longitudinally.

The rearrangement links TRBV18 to TRBJ1-4; 10 bases fit TRBD1. This TCR was recovered from a man aged 60 to 75 with COVID-19, enrolled during active disease. Sequenced material: peripheral blood. CDR3: CASSRTGQGNEKLFF. CDR3 nucleotides: TGTGCCAGCTCACGGACGGGACAGGGGAATGAAAAACTGTTTTTT.